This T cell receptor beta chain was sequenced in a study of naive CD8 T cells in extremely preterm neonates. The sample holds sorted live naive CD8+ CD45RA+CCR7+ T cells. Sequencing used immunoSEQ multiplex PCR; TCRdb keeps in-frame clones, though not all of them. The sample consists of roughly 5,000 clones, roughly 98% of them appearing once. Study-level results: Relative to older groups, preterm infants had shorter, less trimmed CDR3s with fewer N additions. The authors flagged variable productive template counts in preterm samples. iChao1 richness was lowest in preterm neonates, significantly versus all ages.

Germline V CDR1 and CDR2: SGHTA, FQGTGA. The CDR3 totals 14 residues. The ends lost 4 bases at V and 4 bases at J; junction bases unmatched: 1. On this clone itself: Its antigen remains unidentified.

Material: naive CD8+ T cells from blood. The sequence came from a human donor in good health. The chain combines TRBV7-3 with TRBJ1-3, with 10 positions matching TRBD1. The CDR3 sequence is CASSSTGGGNTIYF. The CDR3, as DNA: TGTGCCAGCAGCTCGACAGGGGGCGGAAACACCATATATTTT. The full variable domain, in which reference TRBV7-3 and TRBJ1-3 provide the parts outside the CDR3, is GAGVSQTPSNKVTEKGKYVELRCDPISGHTALYWYRQSLGQGPEFLIYFQGTGAADDSGLPNDRFFAVRPEGSVSTLKIQRTERGDSAVYLCASSSTGGGNTIYFGEGSWLTVV.